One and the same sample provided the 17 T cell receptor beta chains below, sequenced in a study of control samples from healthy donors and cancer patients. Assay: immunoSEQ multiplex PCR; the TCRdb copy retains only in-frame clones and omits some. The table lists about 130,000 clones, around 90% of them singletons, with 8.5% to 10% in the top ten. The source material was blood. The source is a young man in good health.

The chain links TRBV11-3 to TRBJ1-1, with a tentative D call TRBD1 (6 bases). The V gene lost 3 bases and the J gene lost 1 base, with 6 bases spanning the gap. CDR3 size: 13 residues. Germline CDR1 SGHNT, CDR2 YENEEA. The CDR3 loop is CASSLTGNTEAFF. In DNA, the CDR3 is TGTGCCAGCAGCTTGACAGGGAACACTGAAGCTTTCTTT.

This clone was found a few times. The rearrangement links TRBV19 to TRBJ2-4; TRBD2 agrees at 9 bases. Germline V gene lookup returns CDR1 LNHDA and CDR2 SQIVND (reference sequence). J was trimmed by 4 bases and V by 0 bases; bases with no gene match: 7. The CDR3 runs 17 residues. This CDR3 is CASSIDLSGGLKNIQYF. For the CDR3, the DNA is TGTGCCAGTAGTATAGATCTAAGCGGGGGGCTGAAAAACATTCAGTACTTC.

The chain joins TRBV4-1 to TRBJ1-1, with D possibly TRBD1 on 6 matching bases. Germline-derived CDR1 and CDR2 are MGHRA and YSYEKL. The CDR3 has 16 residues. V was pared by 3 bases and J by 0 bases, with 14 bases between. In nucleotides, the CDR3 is TGCGCCAGCAGCCACCGGACCAGGGGTATGAACACTGAAGCTTTCTTT. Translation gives CASSHRTRGMNTEAFF.

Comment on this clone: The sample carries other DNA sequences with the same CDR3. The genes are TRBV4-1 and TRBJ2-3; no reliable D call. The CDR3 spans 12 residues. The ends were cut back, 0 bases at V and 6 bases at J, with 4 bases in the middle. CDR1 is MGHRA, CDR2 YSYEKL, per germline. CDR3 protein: CASSQDLDTQYF. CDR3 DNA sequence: TGCGCCAGCAGCCAAGATTTGGATACGCAGTATTTT.

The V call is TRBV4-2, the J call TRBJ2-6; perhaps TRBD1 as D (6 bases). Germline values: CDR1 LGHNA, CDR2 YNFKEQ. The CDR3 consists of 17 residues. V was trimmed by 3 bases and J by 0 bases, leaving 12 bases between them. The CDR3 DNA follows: TGTGCCAGCAGCCACCGGGACAACTACTCTGGGGCCAACGTCCTGACTTTC. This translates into CASSHRDNYSGANVLTF.

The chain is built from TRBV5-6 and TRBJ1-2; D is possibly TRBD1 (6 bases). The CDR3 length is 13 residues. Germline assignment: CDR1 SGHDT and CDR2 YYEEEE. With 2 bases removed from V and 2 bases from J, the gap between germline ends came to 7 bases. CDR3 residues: CASSLGQNYGYTF. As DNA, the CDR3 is TGTGCCAGCAGCTTAGGACAGAACTATGGCTACACCTTC.

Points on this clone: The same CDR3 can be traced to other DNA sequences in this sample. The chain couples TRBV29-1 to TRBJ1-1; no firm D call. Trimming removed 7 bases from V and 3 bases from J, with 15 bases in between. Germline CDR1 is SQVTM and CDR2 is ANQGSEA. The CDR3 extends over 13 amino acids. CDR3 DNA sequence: TGCAGCGCCGACTTCACGAGCTACACTGAAGCTTTCTTT. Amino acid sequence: CSADFTSYTEAFF.

CDR3 loop: CASSVLRAEAFF. The CDR3 DNA reads as TGTGCCAGCAGCGTCCTAAGGGCTGAAGCTTTCTTT. The gene calls are TRBV7-9 and TRBJ1-1; D remains ambiguous. The CDR3 runs to 12 residues. V gave up 5 bases and J gave up 6 bases, with 10 bases separating them. The V gene's germline CDR1 is SEHNR and CDR2 FQNEAQ (reference sequence).

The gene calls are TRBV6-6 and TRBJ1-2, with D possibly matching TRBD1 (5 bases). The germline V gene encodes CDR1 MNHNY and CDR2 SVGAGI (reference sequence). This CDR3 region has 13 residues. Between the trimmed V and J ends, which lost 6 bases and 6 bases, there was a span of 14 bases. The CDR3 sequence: CASSPDSLNGYTF. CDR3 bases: TGTGCCAGCAGCCCTGACAGTTTAAATGGCTACACCTTC.

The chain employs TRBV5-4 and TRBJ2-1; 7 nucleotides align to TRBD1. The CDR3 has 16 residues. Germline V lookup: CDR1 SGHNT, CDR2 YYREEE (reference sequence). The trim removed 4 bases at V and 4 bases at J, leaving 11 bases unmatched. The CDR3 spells CASSRSAGGAYNEQFF. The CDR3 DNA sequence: TGTGCCAGCAGCCGTTCTGCAGGGGGAGCTTACAATGAGCAGTTCTTC. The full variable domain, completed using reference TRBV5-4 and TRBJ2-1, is ETGVTQSPTHLIKTRGQQVTLRCSSQSGHNTVSWYQQALGQGPQFIFQYYREEENGRGNFPPRFSGLQFPNYSSELNVNALELDDSALYLCASSRSAGGAYNEQFFGPGTRLTVL.

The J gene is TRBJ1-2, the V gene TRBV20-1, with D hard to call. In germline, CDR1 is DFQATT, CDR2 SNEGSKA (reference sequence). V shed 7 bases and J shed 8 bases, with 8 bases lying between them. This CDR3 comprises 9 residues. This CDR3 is CSGGSGYTF. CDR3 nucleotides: TGCAGTGGTGGCAGCGGCTACACCTTC.

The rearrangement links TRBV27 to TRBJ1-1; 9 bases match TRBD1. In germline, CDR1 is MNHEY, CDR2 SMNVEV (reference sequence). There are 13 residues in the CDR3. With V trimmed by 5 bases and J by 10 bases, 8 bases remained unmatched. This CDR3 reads CASSHRDRVAAFF. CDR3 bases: TGTGCCAGCAGTCACCGGGACAGGGTGGCAGCTTTCTTT.

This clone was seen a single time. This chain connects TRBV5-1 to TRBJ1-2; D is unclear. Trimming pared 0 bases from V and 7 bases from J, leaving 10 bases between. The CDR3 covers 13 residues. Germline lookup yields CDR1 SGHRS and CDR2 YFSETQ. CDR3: CASSLGSGGGYTF. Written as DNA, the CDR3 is TGCGCCAGCAGCTTGGGGTCGGGAGGTGGCTACACCTTC. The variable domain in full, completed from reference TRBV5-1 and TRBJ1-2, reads KAGVTQTPRYLIKTRGQQVTLSCSPISGHRSVSWYQQTPGQGLQFLFEYFSETQRNKGNFPGRFSGRQFSNSRSEMNVSTLELGDSALYLCASSLGSGGGYTFGSGTRLTVV.

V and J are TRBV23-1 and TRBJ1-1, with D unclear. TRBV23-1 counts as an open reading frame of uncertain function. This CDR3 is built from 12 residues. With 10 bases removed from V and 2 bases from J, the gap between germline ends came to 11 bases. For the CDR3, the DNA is TGCGCCATCCGAGCTAAAAACACTGAAGCTTTCTTT. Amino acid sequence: CAIRAKNTEAFF.

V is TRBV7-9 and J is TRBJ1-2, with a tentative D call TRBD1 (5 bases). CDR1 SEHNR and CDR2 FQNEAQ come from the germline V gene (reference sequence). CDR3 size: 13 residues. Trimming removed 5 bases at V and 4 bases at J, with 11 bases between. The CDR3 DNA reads TGTGCCAGCAGCCCCGGGACGGGCTATGGCTACACCTTC. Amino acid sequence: CASSPGTGYGYTF.

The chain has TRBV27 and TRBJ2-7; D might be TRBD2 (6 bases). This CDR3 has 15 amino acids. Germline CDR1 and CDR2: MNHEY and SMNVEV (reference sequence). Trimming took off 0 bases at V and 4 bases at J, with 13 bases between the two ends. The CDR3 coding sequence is TGTGCCAGCAGTTTATCGGAGGGTCCGGGATACGAGCAGTACTTC. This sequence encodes CASSLSEGPGYEQYF.

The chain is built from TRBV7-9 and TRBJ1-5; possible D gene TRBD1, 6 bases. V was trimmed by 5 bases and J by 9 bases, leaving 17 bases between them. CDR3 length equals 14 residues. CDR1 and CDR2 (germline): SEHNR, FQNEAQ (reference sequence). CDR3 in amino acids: CASSLGGPPRPQHF. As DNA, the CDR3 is TGTGCCAGCAGCCTGGGGGGGCCCCCTCGGCCCCAGCATTTT.